Given below is one T cell receptor (beta chain) in context. These data come from a study of immune evolution from preneoplasia to lung adenocarcinoma. Clones were sequenced by immunoSEQ multiplex PCR, and TCRdb holds only the in-frame ones, with some missing. Among several thousand clones listed, around 73% were seen once. Trimming cost V 4 bases and J 5 bases, with 11 bases left between them. The CDR3 runs to 13 residues. Per germline, CDR1 SGHTS and CDR2 YDEGEE. The J gene is TRBJ2-3, the V gene TRBV5-8, with D possibly matching TRBD1 (6 bases). The clonotype comes from a donor at least 70 years old with lung adenocarcinoma. Material: FFPE minimally invasive lung adenocarcinoma tissue. CDR3 loop: CASSLQGQDTQYF. The DNA for the CDR3 is TGTGCCAGCAGCCTGCAGGGACAAGATACGCAGTATTTT.